This T cell receptor beta chain was recovered during a study of cytomegalovirus exposure and HLA in healthy donors. Study-wide results and limits: Usually a TCR sequence was rare, but some public TCRs were found in many donors.

It was with 60 Vbeta and 13 Jbeta primers that the PCR ran. The assay was immunoSEQ multiplex PCR, and TCRdb's table has in-frame clones only and misses some. The data show more than 100,000 clones, roughly 78% seen once. Trimming stripped 5 bases from V and 6 bases from J, with 14 bases between. The CDR3 spans 13 residues. Germline CDR1 is SNHLY and CDR2 is FYNNEI. As regards this clone: Its antigen remains unknown.

This TCR derives from a man aged 50 or older in good health and CMV-seropositive. Sequencing was done on a sample of PBMCs. The V call is TRBV2, the J call TRBJ2-7; tentatively, D is TRBD1 (6 bases). The CDR3 region has the DNA TGTGCCAGCAGTCGACAGGAATCGACCGAGCAGTACTTC. Translating gives CASSRQESTEQYF.